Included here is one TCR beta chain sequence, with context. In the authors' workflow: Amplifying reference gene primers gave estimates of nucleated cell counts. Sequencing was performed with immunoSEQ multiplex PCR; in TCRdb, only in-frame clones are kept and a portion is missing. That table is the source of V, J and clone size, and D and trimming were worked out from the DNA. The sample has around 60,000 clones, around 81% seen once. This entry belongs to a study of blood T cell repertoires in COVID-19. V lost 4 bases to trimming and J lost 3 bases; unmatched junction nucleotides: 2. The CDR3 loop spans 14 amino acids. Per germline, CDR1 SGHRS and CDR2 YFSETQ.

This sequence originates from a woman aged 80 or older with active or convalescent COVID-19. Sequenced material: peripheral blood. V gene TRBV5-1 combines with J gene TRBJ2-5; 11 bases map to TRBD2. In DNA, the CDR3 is TGCGCCAGCAGCAGGGGACTAGCGGAAGAGACCCAGTACTTC. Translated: CASSRGLAEETQYF.